The next 13 T cell receptor beta chains were all read from a single sample in a study of blood T cell repertoires in COVID-19. Profiling relied on immunoSEQ multiplex PCR, and the TCRdb table lists in-frame clones only, not all of them. The profile shows 250,000 to 350,000 clones, around four fifths of them singletons. Sequencing was carried out using peripheral blood. The source is a woman between 45 and 60 years old with acute or convalescent COVID-19.

The rearrangement links TRBV18 to TRBJ2-6; tentative D call: TRBD2 (5 bases). The V end lost 2 bases, the J end lost 2 bases, and 16 bases lay between the germline ends. CDR1 KGHSH and CDR2 LQKENI come from the germline V gene. The length of the CDR3 is 18 residues. CDR3 DNA sequence: TGTGCCAGCTCACCAACCCGGGGTCCAGAGCCTGGGGCCAACGTCCTGACTTTC. It translates to CASSPTRGPEPGANVLTF. The full variable domain, with the rest looked up from reference TRBV18 and TRBJ2-6, is NAGVMQNPRHLVRRRGQEARLRCSPMKGHSHVYWYRQLPEEGLKFMVYLQKENIIDESGMPKERFSAEFPKEGPSILRIQQVVRGDSAAYFCASSPTRGPEPGANVLTFGAGSRLTVL.

In regard to this clone: One junction end does not reproduce the germline sequence, and a read error may be involved. The gene calls are TRBV10-1 and TRBJ1-2, with D possibly being TRBD1 (5 bases). Germline V gene lookup returns CDR1 WNHNN and CDR2 SYGVQD (reference sequence). There are 12 residues in the CDR3. The CDR3: CASSQQRRGCTF. The CDR3 DNA sequence: TGCGCCAGCAGTCAACAGCGGAGGGGCTGCACCTTC.

The chain recombines TRBV7-2 with TRBJ2-7; D not certain. V was shortened by 1 base and J by 4 bases, with 20 bases between the two germline ends. The CDR3 spans 17 residues. Germline V CDR1 and CDR2: SGHTA, FQGNSA. This CDR3 reads CASSLGVAMVAGYEQYF. The CDR3 nucleotides are TGTGCCAGCAGCTTAGGGGTCGCGATGGTAGCTGGGTACGAGCAGTACTTC.

The V call is TRBV29-1, the J call TRBJ1-5; D is uncertain. CDR3 length: 13 amino acids. CDR1 and CDR2 from the germline V gene are SQVTM and ANQGSEA. V was shortened by 4 bases and J by 4 bases, with 11 bases between the two germline ends. The chain's CDR3 is CSVVTDPNQPQHF. In DNA, the CDR3 is TGCAGCGTTGTAACAGACCCTAATCAGCCCCAGCATTTT.

The chain employs TRBV5-8 and TRBJ1-1, with a possible D match to TRBD1 (5 bases). CDR1 SGHTS and CDR2 YDEGEE come from the germline V gene. The CDR3 length is 14 residues. Trimming took 0 bases from V and 5 from J, leaving 11 bases between them. DNA of the CDR3: TGTGCCAGCAGCTTGGCAGGGATTGGGACTGAAGCTTTCTTT. Translating gives CASSLAGIGTEAFF.

The chain employs TRBV3-1 (or the pseudogene TRBV3-2) and TRBJ1-3; D not certain. CDR1 is LGHDT, CDR2 YNNKEL, per germline (reference sequence). Trimming shortened V by 0 bases and J by 0 bases, and 15 bases separated the two germline ends. The CDR3 is 18 amino acids. In nucleotides, the CDR3 is TGTGCCAGCAGCCAAGATCAAGGAGGAGGTGGCTCTGGAAACACCATATATTTT. Protein: CASSQDQGGGGSGNTIYF.

This sequence joins TRBV27 and TRBJ2-3; the match to TRBD2 covers 12 bases. V lost 5 bases and J lost 0; bases outside the gene matches: 3. Germline V gene lookup returns CDR1 MNHEY and CDR2 SMNVEV (reference sequence). This CDR3 is built from 16 residues. CDR3 sequence reads: CASSPTSGGSTDTQYF. The DNA for the CDR3 is TGTGCCAGCAGTCCTACTAGCGGGGGGAGCACAGATACGCAGTATTTT.

The chain carries TRBV6-5 and TRBJ1-2, with TRBD1 matching 8 bases. J gave up 4 bases and V 6 bases, and 4 bases lay outside the gene matches. The CDR3 totals 13 residues. The V gene's germline CDR1 is MNHEY and CDR2 SVGAGI. This chain's CDR3 is CASRRTGTYGYTF. DNA of the CDR3: TGTGCCAGCAGACGGACAGGGACCTATGGCTACACCTTC.

The chain has TRBV7-8 and TRBJ2-2; weak D call: TRBD1 (6 bases). Trimming removed 4 bases at V and 6 bases at J, with 12 bases between. The CDR3 extends over 14 amino acids. Germline CDR1 and CDR2: SGHVS and FQNEAQ. CDR3 coding DNA: TGTGCCAGCAGCTATGGACAGAAGGCCGGGGAGCTGTTTTTT. Its translation is CASSYGQKAGELFF.

V usage is TRBV21-1 and J usage is TRBJ1-6; the table's D gene call, TRBD1, was not cross checked with the DNA. TRBV21-1 is a recognized pseudogene. CDR3 size: 15 residues. The CDR3 nucleotides are TGTGCCATCCTGCCCGAGGACAGGGGAAATTCACCCCTCCACTTT. This translates into CAILPEDRGNSPLHF.

The chain couples TRBV5-5 to TRBJ2-3; 7 nucleotides line up with TRBD1. The length of the CDR3 is 19 residues. CDR1 and CDR2 (germline): SGHKS, YYEKEE (reference sequence). The J segment lost 0 bases and the V segment lost 3 bases, leaving 16 bases of the junction unmatched. The CDR3, as DNA: TGTGCCAGCAGCTGGCCTTGGCTCACACCGGGACAGAGCACAGATACGCAGTATTTT. It yields the protein CASSWPWLTPGQSTDTQYF.

V is TRBV3-1 (or the pseudogene TRBV3-2) and J is TRBJ2-5, with D possibly TRBD2 on 6 matching bases. CDR3 size: 14 residues. V lost 4 bases, J lost 7 bases, and 16 bases lay in between. Per germline, CDR1 LGHDT and CDR2 YNNKEL (reference sequence). CDR3 nucleotide sequence: TGTGCCAGCAGCCGAGAGTCGGGAGAGATGACCCAGTACTTC. It encodes CASSRESGEMTQYF.

CDR3 loop: CASSRQGVPTGELFF. The CDR3 nucleotides are TGTGCCAGCAGTCGACAGGGGGTTCCCACCGGGGAGCTGTTTTTT. This chain connects TRBV2 to TRBJ2-2; 9 nucleotides agree with TRBD1. Germline lookup yields CDR1 SNHLY and CDR2 FYNNEI. The CDR3 runs 15 residues. The trim removed 5 bases at V and 4 bases at J, leaving 5 bases unmatched.